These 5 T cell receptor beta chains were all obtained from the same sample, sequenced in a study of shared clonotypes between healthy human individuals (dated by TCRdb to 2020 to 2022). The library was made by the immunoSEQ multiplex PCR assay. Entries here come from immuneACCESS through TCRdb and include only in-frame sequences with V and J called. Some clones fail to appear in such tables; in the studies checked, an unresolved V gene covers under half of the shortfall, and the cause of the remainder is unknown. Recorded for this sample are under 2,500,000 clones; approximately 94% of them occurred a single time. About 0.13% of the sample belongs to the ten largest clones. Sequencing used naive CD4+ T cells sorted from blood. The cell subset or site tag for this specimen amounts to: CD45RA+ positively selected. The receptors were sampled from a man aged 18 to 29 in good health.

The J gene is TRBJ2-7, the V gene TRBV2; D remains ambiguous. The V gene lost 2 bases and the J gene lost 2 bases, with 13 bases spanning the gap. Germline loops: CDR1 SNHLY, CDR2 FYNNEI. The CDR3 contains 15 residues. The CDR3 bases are TGTGCCAGCAGTGAAATTTTGGCGAGAACCTACGAGCAGTACTTC. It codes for CASSEILARTYEQYF.

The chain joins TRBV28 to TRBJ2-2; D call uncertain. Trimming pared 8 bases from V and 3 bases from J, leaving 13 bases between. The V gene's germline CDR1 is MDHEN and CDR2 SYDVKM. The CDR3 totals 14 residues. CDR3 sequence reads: CASLKGQYTGELFF. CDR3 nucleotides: TGTGCCAGCCTTAAAGGGCAGTACACCGGGGAGCTGTTTTTT.

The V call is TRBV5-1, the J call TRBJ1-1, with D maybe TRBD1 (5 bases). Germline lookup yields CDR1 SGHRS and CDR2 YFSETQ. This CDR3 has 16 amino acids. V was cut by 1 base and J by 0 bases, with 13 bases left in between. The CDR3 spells CASSLNFGGMNTEAFF. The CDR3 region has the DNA TGCGCCAGCAGCTTGAATTTTGGGGGGATGAACACTGAAGCTTTCTTT. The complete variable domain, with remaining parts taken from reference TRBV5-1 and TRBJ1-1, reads KAGVTQTPRYLIKTRGQQVTLSCSPISGHRSVSWYQQTPGQGLQFLFEYFSETQRNKGNFPGRFSGRQFSNSRSEMNVSTLELGDSALYLCASSLNFGGMNTEAFFGQGTRLTVV.

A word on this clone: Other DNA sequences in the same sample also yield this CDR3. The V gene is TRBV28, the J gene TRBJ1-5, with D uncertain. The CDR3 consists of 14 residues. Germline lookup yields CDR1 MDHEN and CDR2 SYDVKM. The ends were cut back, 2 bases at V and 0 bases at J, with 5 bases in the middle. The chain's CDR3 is CASSLGNSNQPQHF. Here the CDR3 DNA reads TGTGCCAGCAGTTTAGGGAATAGCAATCAGCCCCAGCATTTT.

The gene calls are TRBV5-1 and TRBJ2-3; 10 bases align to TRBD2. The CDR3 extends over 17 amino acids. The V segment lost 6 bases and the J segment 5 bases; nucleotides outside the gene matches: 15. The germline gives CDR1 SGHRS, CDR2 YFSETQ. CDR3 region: CASNLRGLAEGLDTQYF. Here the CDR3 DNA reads TGCGCCAGCAACCTTAGAGGACTAGCGGAGGGGTTAGATACGCAGTATTTT.